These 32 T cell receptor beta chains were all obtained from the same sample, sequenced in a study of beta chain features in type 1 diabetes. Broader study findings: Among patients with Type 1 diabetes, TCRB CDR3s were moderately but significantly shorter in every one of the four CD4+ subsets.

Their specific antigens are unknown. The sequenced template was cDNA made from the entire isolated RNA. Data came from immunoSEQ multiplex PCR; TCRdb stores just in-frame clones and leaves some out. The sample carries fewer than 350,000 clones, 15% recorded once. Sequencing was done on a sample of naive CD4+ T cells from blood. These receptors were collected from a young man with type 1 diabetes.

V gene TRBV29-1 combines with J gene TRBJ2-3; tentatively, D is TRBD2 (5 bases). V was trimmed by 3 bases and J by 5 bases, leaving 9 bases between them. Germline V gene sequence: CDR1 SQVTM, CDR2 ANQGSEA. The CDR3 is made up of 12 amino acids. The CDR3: CSVERRRDTQYF. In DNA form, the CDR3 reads TGCAGCGTTGAGCGGAGGCGAGATACGCAGTATTTT.

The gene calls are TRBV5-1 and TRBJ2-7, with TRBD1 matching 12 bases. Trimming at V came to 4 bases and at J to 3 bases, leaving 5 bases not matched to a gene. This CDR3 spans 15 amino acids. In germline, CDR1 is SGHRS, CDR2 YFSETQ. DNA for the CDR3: TGCGCCAGCAGCCTAGGGACAGGGGGCTTCTACGAGCAGTACTTC. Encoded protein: CASSLGTGGFYEQYF.

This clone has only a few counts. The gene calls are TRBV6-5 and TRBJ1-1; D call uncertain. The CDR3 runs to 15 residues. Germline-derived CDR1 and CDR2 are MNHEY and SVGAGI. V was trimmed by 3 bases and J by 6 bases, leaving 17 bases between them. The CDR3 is CASSYSPRLSAEAFF. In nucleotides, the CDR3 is TGTGCCAGCAGTTATTCCCCAAGGCTGAGCGCTGAAGCTTTCTTT.

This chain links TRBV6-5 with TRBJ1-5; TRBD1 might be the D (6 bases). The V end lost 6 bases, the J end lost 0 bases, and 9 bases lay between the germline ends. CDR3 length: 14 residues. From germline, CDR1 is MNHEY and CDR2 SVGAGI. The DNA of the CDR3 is TGTGCCAGCAGCAGGGGAAATAGCAATCAGCCCCAGCATTTT. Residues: CASSRGNSNQPQHF.

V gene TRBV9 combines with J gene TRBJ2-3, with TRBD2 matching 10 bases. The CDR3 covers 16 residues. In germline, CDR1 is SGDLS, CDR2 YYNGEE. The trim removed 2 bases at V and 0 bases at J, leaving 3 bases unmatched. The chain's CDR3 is CASSVSGGYSTDTQYF. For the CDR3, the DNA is TGTGCCAGCAGCGTTAGCGGGGGGTATAGCACAGATACGCAGTATTTT.

The CDR3 loop reads CASSPRLANTGELFF. In DNA form, the CDR3 reads TGTGCCAGCAGCCCCCGACTAGCGAACACCGGGGAGCTGTTTTTT. The chain combines TRBV4-2 with TRBJ2-2, with D possibly TRBD2 on 6 matching bases. The CDR3 contains 15 residues. The V gene lost 4 bases and the J gene lost 0 bases, with 9 bases spanning the gap. Germline lookup yields CDR1 LGHNA and CDR2 YNFKEQ.

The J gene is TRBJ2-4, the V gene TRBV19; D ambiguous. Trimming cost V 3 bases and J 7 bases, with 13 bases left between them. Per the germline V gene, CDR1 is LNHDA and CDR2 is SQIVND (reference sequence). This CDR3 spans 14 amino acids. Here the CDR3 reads CASSIAAPENIQYF. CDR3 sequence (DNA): TGTGCCAGTAGTATCGCGGCTCCTGAGAACATTCAGTACTTC.

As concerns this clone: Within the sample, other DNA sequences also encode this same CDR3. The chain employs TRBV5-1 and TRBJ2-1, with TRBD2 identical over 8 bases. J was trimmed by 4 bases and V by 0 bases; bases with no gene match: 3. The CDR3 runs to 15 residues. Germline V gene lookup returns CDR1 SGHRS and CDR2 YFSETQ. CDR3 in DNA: TGCGCCAGCAGCTTGGTAGCGGGGATTTACAATGAGCAGTTCTTC. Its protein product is CASSLVAGIYNEQFF.

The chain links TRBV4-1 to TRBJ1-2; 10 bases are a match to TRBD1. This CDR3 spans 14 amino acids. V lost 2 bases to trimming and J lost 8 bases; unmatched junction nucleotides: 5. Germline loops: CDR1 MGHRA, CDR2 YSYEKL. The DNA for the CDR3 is TGCGCCAGCAGCCAAATGACAGGGGGCCGCGGCTACACCTTC. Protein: CASSQMTGGRGYTF.

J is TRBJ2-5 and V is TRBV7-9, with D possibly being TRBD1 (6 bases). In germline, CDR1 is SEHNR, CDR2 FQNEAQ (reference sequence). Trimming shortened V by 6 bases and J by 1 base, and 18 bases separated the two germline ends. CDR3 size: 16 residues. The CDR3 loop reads CASSNLPWGLQETQYF. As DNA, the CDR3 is TGTGCCAGCAGTAACCTCCCCTGGGGGCTCCAAGAGACCCAGTACTTC.

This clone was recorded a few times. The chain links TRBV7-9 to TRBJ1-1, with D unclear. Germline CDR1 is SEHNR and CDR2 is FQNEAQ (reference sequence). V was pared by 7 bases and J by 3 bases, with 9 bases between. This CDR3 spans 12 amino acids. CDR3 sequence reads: CASNEGDTEAFF. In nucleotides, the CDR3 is TGTGCCAGCAATGAGGGTGACACTGAAGCTTTCTTT.

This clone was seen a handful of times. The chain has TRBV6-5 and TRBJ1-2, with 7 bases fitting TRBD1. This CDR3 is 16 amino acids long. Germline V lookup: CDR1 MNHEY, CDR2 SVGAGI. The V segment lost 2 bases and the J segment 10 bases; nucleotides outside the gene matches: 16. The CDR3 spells CASSYRVGEGARDYTF. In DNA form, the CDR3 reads TGTGCCAGCAGTTACCGGGTGGGAGAGGGGGCGCGTGACTACACCTTC.

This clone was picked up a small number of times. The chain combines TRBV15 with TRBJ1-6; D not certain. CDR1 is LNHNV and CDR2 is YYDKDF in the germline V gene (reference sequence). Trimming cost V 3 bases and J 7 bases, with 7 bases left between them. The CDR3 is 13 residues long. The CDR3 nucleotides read TGTGCCACCAGCAGCTGGCGGAATTCACCCCTCCACTTT. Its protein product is CATSSWRNSPLHF.

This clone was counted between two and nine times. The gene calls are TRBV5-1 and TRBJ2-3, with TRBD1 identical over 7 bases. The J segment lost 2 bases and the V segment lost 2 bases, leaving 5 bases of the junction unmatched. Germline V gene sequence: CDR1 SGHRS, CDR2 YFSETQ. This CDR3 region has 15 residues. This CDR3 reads CASSFGQAFTDTQYF. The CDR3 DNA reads TGCGCCAGCAGCTTCGGACAGGCCTTCACAGATACGCAGTATTTT.

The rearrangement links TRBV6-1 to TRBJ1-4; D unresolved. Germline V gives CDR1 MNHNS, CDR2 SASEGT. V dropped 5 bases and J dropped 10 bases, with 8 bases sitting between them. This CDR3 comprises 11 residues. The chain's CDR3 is CASSPLRKLFF. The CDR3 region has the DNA TGTGCCAGCAGTCCCCTTAGAAAACTGTTTTTT.

CDR3 DNA: TGTGCCAGCAGATGGGACAGGTCCACCTACGAGCAGTACTTC. Its translation is CASRWDRSTYEQYF. The chain employs TRBV2 and TRBJ2-7; 8 bases are shared with TRBD1. V lost 6 bases and J lost 2; bases outside the gene matches: 6. Germline CDR1 reads SNHLY; CDR2 reads FYNNEI. This CDR3 has 14 amino acids.

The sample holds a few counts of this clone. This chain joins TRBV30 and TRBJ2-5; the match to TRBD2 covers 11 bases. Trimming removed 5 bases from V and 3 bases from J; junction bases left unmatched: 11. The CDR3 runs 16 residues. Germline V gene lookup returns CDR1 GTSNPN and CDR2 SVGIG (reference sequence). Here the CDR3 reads CAWGLTGTSGKETQYF. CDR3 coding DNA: TGTGCCTGGGGACTCACCGGGACTAGCGGTAAAGAGACCCAGTACTTC.

CDR3 amino acids: CASTMTSVSYEQYF. The DNA of the CDR3 is TGTGCCAGCACCATGACTAGTGTCTCCTACGAGCAGTACTTC. The chain combines TRBV7-2 with TRBJ2-7; D may be TRBD2 (6 bases). Germline CDR1 and CDR2: SGHTA and FQGNSA. This CDR3 comprises 14 residues. V was clipped by 7 bases and J by 0 bases, with 13 bases between them.

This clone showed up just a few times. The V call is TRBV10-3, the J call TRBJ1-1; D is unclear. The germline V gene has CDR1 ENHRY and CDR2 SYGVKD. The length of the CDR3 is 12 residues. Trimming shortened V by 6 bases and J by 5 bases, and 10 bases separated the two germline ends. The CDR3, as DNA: TGTGCCATCAGCCGAACGGGAACTGAAGCTTTCTTT. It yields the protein CAISRTGTEAFF.

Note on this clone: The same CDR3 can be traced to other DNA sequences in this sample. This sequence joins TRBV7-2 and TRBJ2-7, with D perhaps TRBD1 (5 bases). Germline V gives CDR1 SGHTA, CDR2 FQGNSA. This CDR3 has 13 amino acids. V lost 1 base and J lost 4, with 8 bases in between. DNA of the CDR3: TGTGCCAGCAGCTTAGTTAGGGGTTACGAGCAGTACTTC. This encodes CASSLVRGYEQYF. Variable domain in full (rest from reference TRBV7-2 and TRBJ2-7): GAGVSQSPSNKVTEKGKDVELRCDPISGHTALYWYRQSLGQGLEFLIYFQGNSAPDKSGLPSDRFSAERTGGSVSTLTIQRTQQEDSAVYLCASSLVRGYEQYFGPGTRLTVT.

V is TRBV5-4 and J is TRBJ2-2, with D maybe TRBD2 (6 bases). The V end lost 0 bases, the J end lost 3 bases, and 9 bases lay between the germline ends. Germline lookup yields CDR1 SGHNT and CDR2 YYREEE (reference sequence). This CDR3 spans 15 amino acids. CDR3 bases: TGTGCCAGCAGCTTGGCGGGGGATCACACCGGGGAGCTGTTTTTT. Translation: CASSLAGDHTGELFF.

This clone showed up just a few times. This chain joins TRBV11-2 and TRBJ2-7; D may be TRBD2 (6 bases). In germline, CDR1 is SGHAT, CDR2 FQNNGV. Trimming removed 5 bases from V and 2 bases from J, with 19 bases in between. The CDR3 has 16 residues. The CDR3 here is CASSREEGPRPYEQYF. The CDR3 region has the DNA TGTGCCAGCAGCCGCGAGGAGGGCCCCCGGCCCTACGAGCAGTACTTC.

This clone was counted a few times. Written as DNA, the CDR3 is TGCGCCAGCAGCTTCTCTCAGGATACAGATACGCAGTATTTT. Protein sequence: CASSFSQDTDTQYF. This sequence joins TRBV5-1 and TRBJ2-3; D is undetermined. Germline CDR1 reads SGHRS; CDR2 reads YFSETQ. This CDR3 spans 14 amino acids. The ends were cut back, 2 bases at V and 3 bases at J, with 10 bases in the middle.

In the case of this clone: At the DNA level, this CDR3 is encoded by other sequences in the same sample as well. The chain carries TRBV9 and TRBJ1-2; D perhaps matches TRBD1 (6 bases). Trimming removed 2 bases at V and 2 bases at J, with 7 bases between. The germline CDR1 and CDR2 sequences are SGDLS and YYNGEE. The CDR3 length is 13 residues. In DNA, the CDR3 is TGTGCCAGCAGCGTTGACAGGAACTATGGCTACACCTTC. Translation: CASSVDRNYGYTF.

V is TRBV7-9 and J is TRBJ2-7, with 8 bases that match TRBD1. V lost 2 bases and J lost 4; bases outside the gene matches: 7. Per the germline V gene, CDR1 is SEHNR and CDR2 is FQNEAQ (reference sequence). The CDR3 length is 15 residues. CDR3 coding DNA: TGTGCCAGCAGCTTACAGGGGGCGGTGATGTACGAGCAGTACTTC. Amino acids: CASSLQGAVMYEQYF. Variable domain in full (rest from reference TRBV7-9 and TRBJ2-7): DTGVSQNPRHKITKRGQNVTFRCDPISEHNRLYWYRQTLGQGPEFLTYFQNEAQLEKSRLLSDRFSAERPKGSFSTLEIQRTEQGDSAMYLCASSLQGAVMYEQYFGPGTRLTVT.

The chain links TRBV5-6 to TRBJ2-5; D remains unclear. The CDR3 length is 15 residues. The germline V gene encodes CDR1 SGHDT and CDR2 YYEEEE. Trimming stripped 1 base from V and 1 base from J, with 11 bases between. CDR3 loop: CASSLRRLFQETQYF. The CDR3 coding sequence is TGTGCCAGCAGCTTGAGACGACTCTTCCAAGAGACCCAGTACTTC.

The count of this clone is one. Here the CDR3 DNA reads TGTGCCAGCAGCGTAGATAGTAGCGGGGCCTACGAGCAGTACTTC. Its translation is CASSVDSSGAYEQYF. The chain is built from TRBV9 and TRBJ2-7; 8 bases are a match to TRBD2. Germline CDR1 SGDLS, CDR2 YYNGEE. This CDR3 spans 15 amino acids. Trimming cost V 0 bases and J 2 bases; bases outside gene matches: 4.

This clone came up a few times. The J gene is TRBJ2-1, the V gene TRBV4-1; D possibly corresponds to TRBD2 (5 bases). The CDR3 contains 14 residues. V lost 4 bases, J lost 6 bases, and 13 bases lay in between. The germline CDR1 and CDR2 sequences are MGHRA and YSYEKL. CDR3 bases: TGCGCCAGCAGCCTCGAACGGGGAGTCAATGAGCAGTTCTTC. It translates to CASSLERGVNEQFF.

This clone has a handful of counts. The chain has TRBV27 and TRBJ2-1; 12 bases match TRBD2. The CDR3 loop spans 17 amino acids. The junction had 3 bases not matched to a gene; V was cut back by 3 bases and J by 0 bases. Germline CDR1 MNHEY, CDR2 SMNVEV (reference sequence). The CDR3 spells CASSFMTSGSSYNEQFF. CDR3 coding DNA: TGTGCCAGCAGTTTCATGACTAGCGGGAGCTCCTACAATGAGCAGTTCTTC.

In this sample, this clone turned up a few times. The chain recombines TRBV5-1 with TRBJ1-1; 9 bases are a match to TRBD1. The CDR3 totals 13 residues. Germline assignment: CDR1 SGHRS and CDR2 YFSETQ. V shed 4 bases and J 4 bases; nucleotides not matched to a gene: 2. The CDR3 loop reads CASSKDRGTEAFF. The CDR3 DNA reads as TGCGCCAGCAGCAAGGACAGGGGCACTGAAGCTTTCTTT.

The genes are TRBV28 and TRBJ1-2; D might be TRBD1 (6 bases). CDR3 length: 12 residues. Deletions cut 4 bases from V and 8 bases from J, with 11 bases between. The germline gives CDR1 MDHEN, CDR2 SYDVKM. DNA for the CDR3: TGTGCCAGCAGTTCTTACAGGGTCGGCTACACCTTC. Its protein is CASSSYRVGYTF.

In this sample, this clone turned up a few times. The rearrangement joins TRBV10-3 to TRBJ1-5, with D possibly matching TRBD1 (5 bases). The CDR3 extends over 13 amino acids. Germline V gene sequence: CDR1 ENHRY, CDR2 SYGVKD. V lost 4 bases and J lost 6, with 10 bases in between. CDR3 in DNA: TGTGCCATCAGTGCAGGGTCCGGTCAGCCCCAGCATTTT. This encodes CAISAGSGQPQHF.